The clone carrying this T cell receptor beta chain was counted once. The antigen remains undetermined. This specimen belongs to a study of Tregs in tolerant kidney transplant recipients. Study findings and constraints: Few patients were studied, so findings need validation in larger groups. Tregs expanded with activated donor B cells seemed most donor-specific. Biological reproducibility was not directly addressed, but technical replication error appeared minimal.

Germline assignment: CDR1 WSHSY and CDR2 SAAADI. The CDR3 runs 12 residues. Trimming cost V 4 bases and J 5 bases, with 9 bases left between them. CD4+CD25+CD127- Tregs, CD4+CD25- non-Tregs, CD4 and CD8 cells were sorted. The repertoire was sequenced with immunoSEQ multiplex PCR; TCRdb's copy has only in-frame clones and lacks some. The data contain about 240,000 clones, around 81% of them singletons. V gene TRBV10-2 combines with J gene TRBJ2-7; tentatively, D is TRBD1 (5 bases). The sample comprised CD4+ T cells from blood. This receptor was identified in a human donor in good health. Here the CDR3 reads CASSGQGDEQYF. The CDR3 bases are TGCGCCAGCAGTGGGCAGGGCGACGAGCAGTACTTC.